Following are 15 T cell receptor beta chains from one sample sequenced in a study of T cells expressing NK-cell markers. Using the 5' RACE reads, TCRdb records one entry per CDR3 protein without DNA. The table lists 500,000 or so distinct CDR3 sequences, with about 3.6% in the top ten. Sequenced material: blood T cells: a sorted CD56 or NKG2C T cell subset, CD4+ or CD8+ T cells, or bulk PBMC T cells (not recorded which). The source of these receptors is a man aged 18 to 30 in good health.

This chain uses TRBV5-1 with TRBJ2-5; the D call of TRBD1 rests on TCRdb alone, since no DNA is present to check it. The CDR3 runs to 14 residues. The germline V gene encodes CDR1 SGHRS and CDR2 YFSETQ. CDR3 sequence reads: CASSGQGTRETQYF.

This chain links TRBV12-3 or TRBV12-4 with TRBJ2-1; with no DNA, the TCRdb D assignment of TRBD2 cannot be verified. The CDR3 totals 13 residues. The CDR3 loop reads CASSLGLADEQFF.

V gene TRBV25-1 combines with J gene TRBJ2-1; TCRdb calls TRBD1, which cannot be checked without DNA. The germline CDR1 and CDR2 sequences are MGHDK and SYGVNS. The CDR3 totals 16 residues. CDR3 amino acids: CASSDGTGGPWYEQFF.

The chain couples TRBV27 to TRBJ2-7. The CDR3 runs 14 residues. Germline CDR1 reads MNHEY; CDR2 reads SMNVEV (reference sequence). The CDR3 sequence: CASSPNPPGHEQYF.

This rearrangement joins TRBV4-3 to TRBJ2-3; TCRdb calls TRBD1, which cannot be checked without DNA. The CDR3 runs 18 residues. CDR1 and CDR2 from the germline V gene are LGHNA and YSLEER. This CDR3 is CASSQAPWPGGSTDTQYF.

This chain connects TRBV4-1 to TRBJ1-2; TCRdb's assignment of TRBD1 cannot be checked, as there is no DNA. Germline CDR1 is MGHRA and CDR2 is YSYEKL. This CDR3 has 16 amino acids. The CDR3: CASSQGTGWELDGYTF.

The chain is built from TRBV7-9 and TRBJ2-5; the TCRdb D gene call, TRBD2, has no DNA to confirm it. CDR1 and CDR2 (germline): SEHNR, FQNEAQ (reference sequence). CDR3 length equals 16 residues. The CDR3 protein is CASSLGTGGRRETQYF.

This chain joins TRBV5-1 and TRBJ1-1. The CDR3 has 13 residues. The germline V gene encodes CDR1 SGHRS and CDR2 YFSETQ. CDR3 residues: CASSGGGAAEAFF.

The rearrangement links TRBV5-5 to TRBJ2-7; TCRdb's D call of TRBD2 is untestable without DNA. The germline CDR1 and CDR2 sequences are SGHKS and YYEKEE (reference sequence). The CDR3 is 15 residues long. The CDR3: CASSYGGTALYEQYF. Combining the CDR3 with reference TRBV5-5 and TRBJ2-7 gives the whole variable domain DAGVTQSPTHLIKTRGQQVTLRCSPISGHKSVSWYQQVLGQGPQFIFQYYEKEERGRGNFPDRFSARQFPNYSSELNVNALLLGDSALYLCASSYGGTALYEQYFGPGTRLTVT.

This chain joins TRBV18 and TRBJ1-2. Germline V gene data show CDR1 as KGHSH and CDR2 as LQKENI. This CDR3 is built from 14 residues. CDR3 region: CASSPEAGNYGYTF.

V gene TRBV7-3 combines with J gene TRBJ2-6. Germline CDR1 and CDR2: SGHTA and FQGTGA. The CDR3 sequence is 17 residues long. The CDR3 loop is CASSLTAEISGANVLTF.

This chain uses TRBV29-1 with TRBJ2-1; TCRdb reports TRBD1, a call that lacks DNA to check it against. CDR3 length: 13 residues. Germline-derived CDR1 and CDR2 are SQVTM and ANQGSEA. The CDR3: CSAVGVERPPGIF.

This chain links TRBV27 with TRBJ1-4; TCRdb outputs TRBD1, but without DNA this stays unchecked. Germline CDR1 reads MNHEY; CDR2 reads SMNVEV (reference sequence). The CDR3 length is 17 residues. The CDR3 sequence is CASSSRPTGGANEKLFF. The whole variable domain, filled in from reference TRBV27 and TRBJ1-4, reads EAQVTQNPRYLITVTGKKLTVTCSQNMNHEYMSWYRQDPGLGLRQIYYSMNVEVTDKGDVPEGYKVSRKEKRNFPLILESPSPNQTSLYFCASSSRPTGGANEKLFFGSGTQLSVL.

V and J are TRBV5-1 and TRBJ2-6; TCRdb returns TRBD1, unconfirmable since there is no DNA. Germline CDR1 reads SGHRS; CDR2 reads YFSETQ. The CDR3 has 16 residues. CDR3 sequence: CASTRGHDSGANVLTF.

The J gene is TRBJ2-3, the V gene TRBV12-3 or TRBV12-4; checking the TCRdb D call of TRBD2 is not possible without DNA. The CDR3 is 16 residues long. CDR3 in amino acids: CASSLPGLAGVDTQYF.